This T cell receptor (beta chain) originates from a study of brain T cells in children with intractable seizures. Profiling relied on immunoSEQ multiplex PCR, and the TCRdb table lists in-frame clones only, not all of them. The data contain over 20,000 clones, 94% of them seen just once; the ten biggest clones take up around 6.6%. With 8 bases clipped from V and 5 bases from J, the junction kept 11 bases outside the gene matches. Germline CDR1 and CDR2: MNHEY and SMNVEV (reference sequence). This CDR3 is 15 amino acids long. The clonotype was recovered from a boy aged 5-17 years with focal cortical dysplasia and intractable seizures. This specimen was peripheral blood, taken at surgery. This chain uses TRBV27 with TRBJ2-3; TRBD1 agrees at 9 bases. The CDR3 sequence is CASREEGTGLDTQYF. CDR3 coding DNA: TGTGCCAGCCGGGAGGAGGGGACAGGGTTAGATACGCAGTATTTT.